This TCR beta chain is from a study of T-cell memory formation after mild COVID-19. TCRdb reanalysed the 5' RACE reads using MiXCR and keeps one entry per CDR3 protein. The top ten hold roughly 37% of the sample, which has 100,000 to 120,000 distinct CDR3 sequences, about a fifth seen once. There are a few counts of this clonotype. Germline V lookup: CDR1 KGHDR, CDR2 SFDVKD. The V and J ends lost 9 bases and 4 bases respectively, with 20 bases between them. This CDR3 has 15 amino acids. The V call is TRBV24-1, the J call TRBJ2-5; D possibly uses TRBD1 or TRBD2 (5 bases each). This receptor was obtained from a young man who had mild COVID-19 (a few samples of this study predate the infection). Cell type and time point are not known. The sequenced sample was PBMCs or a T cell subset sorted from them (not recorded which). The chain's CDR3 is CATGARGIGLETQYF. The CDR3, as DNA: TGTGCCACCGGGGCGAGGGGCATAGGTTTAGAGACCCAGTACTTC.